This TCR beta chain was sequenced for a study of T-cell memory formation after mild COVID-19. For the study at large: Most TCR clusters belonged to a single donor.

This clonotype has only a few counts. What it binds is unknown. Constant-segment-primed 5'RACE gave TCR alpha and TCR beta cDNA libraries with sample barcodes and UMIs. TCRdb reprocessed the 5' RACE reads with MiXCR, giving one entry per CDR3 protein. The sample has 400,000 or so distinct CDR3 sequences; around 20% are singletons. Overall study findings and caveats: Day 15 to 85 contractors were CD4/CD8 balanced; later expanders leaned CD4+. A second wave of clones peaked on day 37, and their SARS-CoV-2 specificity went unconfirmed.

The CDR3 consists of 13 residues. The germline V and J ends were trimmed by 0 bases and 6 bases, with 9 bases remaining between them. Germline CDR1 MNHEY, CDR2 SMNVEV (reference sequence). The source of this sequence is an adult woman who had mild COVID-19 (a few samples of this study predate the infection). Cell type and time point are not known. Sequenced material: PBMCs or a T cell subset sorted from them (not recorded which). The chain has TRBV27 and TRBJ2-7; D may match TRBD1 or TRBD2 (5 bases each). The CDR3 loop reads CASSLSAGTEQYF. DNA of the CDR3: TGTGCCAGCAGTTTATCGGCAGGGACCGAGCAGTACTTC.